This T cell receptor beta chain was identified during a study of T cell clonotyping in hematopoietic cell transplantation. Study-wide findings and caveats: Broader posttransplant TCR repertoire diversity was predicted by graft donor and pretransplant recipient Inverse Simpson Index values.

Using immunoSEQ multiplex PCR, the repertoire was profiled, and TCRdb retains in-frame clones only, with some absent. This sample has roughly 44,000 clones, with about 95% found just once. This CDR3 comprises 15 residues. Deletions cut 1 base from V and 4 bases from J, with 13 bases between. Germline V gives CDR1 MNHEY, CDR2 SMNVEV (reference sequence). In the case of this clone: Its specificity is not known.

V usage is TRBV27 and J usage is TRBJ2-5; possible D gene TRBD1, 6 bases. This clonotype was sampled from a man aged 30 to 45 in good health. Some clones in this sample may be carry-over from other donors' samples. Sequenced input: peripheral blood mononuclear cells. CDR3 protein: CASSLYRERPETQYF. The DNA of the CDR3 is TGTGCCAGCAGTTTATACAGGGAGCGCCCAGAGACCCAGTACTTC.